The 8 T cell receptor beta chains below all came from one sample that was sequenced in a study of early T cells in non-severe SARS-CoV-2 infection. MiXCR, applied by TCRdb to the 5' RACE reads, yields one record per CDR3 protein. The table has some 76,000 distinct CDR3 sequences, roughly 13% seen once. Source material: whole blood. These TCRs come from an adult who was a healthcare worker with PCR-confirmed SARS-CoV-2 infection or an uninfected control (not recorded which).

This clonotype was recorded once. This chain joins TRBV7-9 and TRBJ1-4; 7 nucleotides agree with TRBD1. Per the germline V gene, CDR1 is SEHNR and CDR2 is FQNEAQ (reference sequence). Unmatched junction bases numbered 5, after V lost 5 bases and J lost 5 bases. There are 14 residues in the CDR3. This CDR3 is CASSQGQSNEKLFF. For the CDR3, the DNA is TGTGCCAGCAGCCAGGGACAGTCAAATGAAAAACTGTTTTTT.

The chain joins TRBV2 to TRBJ2-3; TRBD1 matches 8 bases. V shed 7 bases and J 1 base; nucleotides not matched to a gene: 4. Germline V CDR1 and CDR2: SNHLY, FYNNEI. The CDR3 has 14 residues. CDR3 in amino acids: CASILDRGTDTQYF. The CDR3 region has the DNA TGTGCCAGCATCTTGGACAGGGGCACAGATACGCAGTATTTT.

In this sample, this clonotype turned up a few times. V is TRBV12-3 or TRBV12-4 and J is TRBJ1-1, with D hard to call. This CDR3 comprises 16 residues. The ends were cut back, 3 bases at V and 4 bases at J, with 18 bases in the middle. The CDR3 DNA reads TGTGCCAGCAGTTTGGTGGTAGGGTCGCCTGGCACTGAAGCTTTCTTT. Amino acids: CASSLVVGSPGTEAFF.

The chain employs TRBV27 and TRBJ1-6, with 7 positions matching TRBD1. This CDR3 has 16 residues. The junction had 10 bases not matched to a gene; V was cut back by 3 bases and J by 8 bases. From germline, CDR1 is MNHEY and CDR2 SMNVEV (reference sequence). CDR3 region: CASSFVPGGFHSPLHF. The CDR3 bases are TGTGCCAGCAGTTTTGTCCCAGGGGGATTTCATTCACCCCTCCACTTT.

This clonotype has a handful of counts. This sequence joins TRBV9 and TRBJ2-1; D is uncertain. The V end was cut by 4 bases, the J end by 8 bases, with 16 bases between. CDR1 and CDR2 from the germline V gene are SGDLS and YYNGEE. The CDR3 contains 14 residues. CDR3 DNA sequence: TGTGCCAGCAGCACCGGCCCCAACGGACATGAGCAGTTCTTC. Its translation is CASSTGPNGHEQFF. Complete variable domain (other parts from reference TRBV9 and TRBJ2-1): DSGVTQTPKHLITATGQRVTLRCSPRSGDLSVYWYQQSLDQGLQFLIQYYNGEERAKGNILERFSAQQFPDLHSELNLSSLELGDSALYFCASSTGPNGHEQFFGPGTRLTVL.

The chain couples TRBV6-9 to TRBJ2-3; D call uncertain. CDR3 size: 14 residues. Germline V gene data show CDR1 as MNHGY and CDR2 as SVAAGI. The germline V and J ends were trimmed by 8 bases and 0 bases, with 12 bases remaining between them. CDR3 sequence: CASVPKISTDTQYF. The DNA for the CDR3 is TGTGCCAGCGTGCCGAAAATTAGCACAGATACGCAGTATTTT.

The chain links TRBV5-1 to TRBJ1-1; TRBD1 might be the D (6 bases). Trimming pared 2 bases from V and 1 base from J, leaving 9 bases between. The CDR3 is 14 residues long. Germline lookup yields CDR1 SGHRS and CDR2 YFSETQ. The CDR3 loop reads CASSLQGKNTEAFF. In nucleotides, the CDR3 is TGCGCCAGCAGCTTACAGGGTAAGAACACTGAAGCTTTCTTT.

The chain employs TRBV7-2 and TRBJ2-7; D might be TRBD2 (6 bases). Germline V lookup: CDR1 SGHTA, CDR2 FQGNSA. CDR3 length: 12 amino acids. Trimming shortened V by 4 bases and J by 5 bases, and 9 bases separated the two germline ends. CDR3: CASSSSGHEQYF. The CDR3 coding sequence is TGTGCCAGCAGCTCCAGCGGGCACGAGCAGTACTTC.